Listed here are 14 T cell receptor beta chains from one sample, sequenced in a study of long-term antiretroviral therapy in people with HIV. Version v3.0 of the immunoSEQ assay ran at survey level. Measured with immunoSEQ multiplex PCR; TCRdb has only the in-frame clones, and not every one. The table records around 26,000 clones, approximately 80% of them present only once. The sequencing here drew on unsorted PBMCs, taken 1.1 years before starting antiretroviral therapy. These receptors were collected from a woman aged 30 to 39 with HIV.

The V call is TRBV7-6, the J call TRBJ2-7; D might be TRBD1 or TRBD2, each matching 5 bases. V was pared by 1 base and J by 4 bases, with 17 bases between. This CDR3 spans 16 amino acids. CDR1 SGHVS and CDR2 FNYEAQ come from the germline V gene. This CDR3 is CASSLGKGKGPYEQYF. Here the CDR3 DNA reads TGTGCCAGCAGCTTAGGAAAGGGCAAGGGACCGTACGAGCAGTACTTC.

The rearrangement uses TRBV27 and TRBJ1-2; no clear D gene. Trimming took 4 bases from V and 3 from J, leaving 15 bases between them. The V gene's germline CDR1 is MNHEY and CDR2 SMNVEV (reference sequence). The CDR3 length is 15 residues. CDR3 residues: CASSSLGPIDYGYTF. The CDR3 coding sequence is TGTGCCAGCAGTTCGCTCGGGCCGATCGACTATGGCTACACCTTC.

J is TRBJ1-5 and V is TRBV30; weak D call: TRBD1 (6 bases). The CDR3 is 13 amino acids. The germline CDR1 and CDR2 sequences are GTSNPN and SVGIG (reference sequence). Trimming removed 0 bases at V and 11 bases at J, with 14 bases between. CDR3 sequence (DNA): TGTGCCTGGAGTGTACAAGGGGGGCAGGCCCAGCATTTT. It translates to CAWSVQGGQAQHF. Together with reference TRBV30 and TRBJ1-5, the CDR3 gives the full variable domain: SQTIHQWPATLVQPVGSPLSLECTVEGTSNPNLYWYRQAAGRGLQLLFYSVGIGQISSEVPQNLSASRPQDRQFILSSKKLLLSDSGFYLCAWSVQGGQAQHFGDGTRLSIL.

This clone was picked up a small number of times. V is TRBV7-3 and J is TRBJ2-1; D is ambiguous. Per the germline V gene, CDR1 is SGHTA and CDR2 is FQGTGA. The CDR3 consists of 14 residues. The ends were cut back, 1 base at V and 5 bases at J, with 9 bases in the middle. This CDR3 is CASSLIGDHNEQFF. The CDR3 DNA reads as TGTGCCAGCAGCTTAATTGGAGATCACAATGAGCAGTTCTTC.

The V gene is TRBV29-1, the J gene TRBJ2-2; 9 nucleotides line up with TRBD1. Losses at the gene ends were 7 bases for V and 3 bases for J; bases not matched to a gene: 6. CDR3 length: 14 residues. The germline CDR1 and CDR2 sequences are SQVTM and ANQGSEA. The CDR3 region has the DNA TGCAGCGCCGAACAGGGGGCTCACACCGGGGAGCTGTTTTTT. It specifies CSAEQGAHTGELFF.

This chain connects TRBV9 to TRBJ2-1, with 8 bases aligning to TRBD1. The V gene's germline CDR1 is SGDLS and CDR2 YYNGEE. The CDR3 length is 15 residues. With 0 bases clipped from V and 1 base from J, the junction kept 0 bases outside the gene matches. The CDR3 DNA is TGTGCCAGCAGCGTAGACAGGGGGTCCTACAATGAGCAGTTCTTC. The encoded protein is CASSVDRGSYNEQFF.

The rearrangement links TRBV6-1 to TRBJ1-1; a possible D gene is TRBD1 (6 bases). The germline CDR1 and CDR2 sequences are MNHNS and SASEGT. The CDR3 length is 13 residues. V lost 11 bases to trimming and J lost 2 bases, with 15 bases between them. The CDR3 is CAASGQINTEAFF. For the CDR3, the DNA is TGTGCCGCCTCCGGACAGATTAACACTGAAGCTTTCTTT.

The CDR3 DNA reads as TGCGCCAGCAGCCAAGAAAAGGCGGTAAGAGGTGAAAAACTGTTTTTT. Its translation: CASSQEKAVRGEKLFF. The chain has TRBV4-1 and TRBJ1-4; unclear D gene. V was shortened by 0 bases and J by 7 bases, with 15 bases between the two germline ends. CDR3 length: 16 residues. Germline CDR1 reads MGHRA; CDR2 reads YSYEKL.

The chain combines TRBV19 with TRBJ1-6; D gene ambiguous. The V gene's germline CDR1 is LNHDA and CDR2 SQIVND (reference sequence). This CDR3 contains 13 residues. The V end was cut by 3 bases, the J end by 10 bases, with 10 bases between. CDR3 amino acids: CASSIGVGSPLHF. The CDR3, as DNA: TGTGCCAGTAGTATTGGGGTTGGATCACCCCTCCACTTT. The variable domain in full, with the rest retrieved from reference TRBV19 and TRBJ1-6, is DGGITQSPKYLFRKEGQNVTLSCEQNLNHDAMYWYRQDPGQGLRLIYYSQIVNDFQKGDIAEGYSVSREKKESFPLTVTSAQKNPTAFYLCASSIGVGSPLHFGNGTRLTVT.

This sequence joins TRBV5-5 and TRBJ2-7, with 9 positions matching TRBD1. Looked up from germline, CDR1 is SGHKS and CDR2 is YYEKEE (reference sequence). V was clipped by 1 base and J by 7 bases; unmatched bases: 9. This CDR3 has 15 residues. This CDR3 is CASSLLTGGRREQYV. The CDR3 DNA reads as TGTGCCAGCAGCTTGTTAACAGGGGGCCGCAGGGAGCAGTACGTC.

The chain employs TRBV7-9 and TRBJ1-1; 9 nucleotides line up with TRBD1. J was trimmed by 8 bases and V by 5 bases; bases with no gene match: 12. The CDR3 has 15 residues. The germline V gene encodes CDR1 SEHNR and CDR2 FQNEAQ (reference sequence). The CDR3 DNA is TGTGCCAGCAGCCCCACCCGGGACAGGGTATTCGAAGCTTTCTTT. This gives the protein CASSPTRDRVFEAFF.

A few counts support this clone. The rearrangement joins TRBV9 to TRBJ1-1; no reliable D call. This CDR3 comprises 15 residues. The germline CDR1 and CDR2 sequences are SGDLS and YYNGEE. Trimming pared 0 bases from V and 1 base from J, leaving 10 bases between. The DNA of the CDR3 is TGTGCCAGCAGCGTAGATGTATCCTCGAACACTGAAGCTTTCTTT. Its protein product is CASSVDVSSNTEAFF.

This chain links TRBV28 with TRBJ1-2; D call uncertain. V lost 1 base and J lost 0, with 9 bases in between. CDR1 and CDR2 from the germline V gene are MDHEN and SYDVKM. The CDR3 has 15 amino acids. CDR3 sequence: CASSLYSATNYGYTF. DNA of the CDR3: TGTGCCAGCAGTTTATACAGCGCTACTAACTATGGCTACACCTTC.

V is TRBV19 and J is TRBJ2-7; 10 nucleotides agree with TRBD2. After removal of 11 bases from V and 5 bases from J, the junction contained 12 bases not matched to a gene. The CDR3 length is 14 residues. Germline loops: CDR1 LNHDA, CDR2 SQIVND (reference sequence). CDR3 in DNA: TGTGCCTCCCAACGAGCGGGGGGGCCTCACGAGCAGTACGTC. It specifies CASQRAGGPHEQYV.